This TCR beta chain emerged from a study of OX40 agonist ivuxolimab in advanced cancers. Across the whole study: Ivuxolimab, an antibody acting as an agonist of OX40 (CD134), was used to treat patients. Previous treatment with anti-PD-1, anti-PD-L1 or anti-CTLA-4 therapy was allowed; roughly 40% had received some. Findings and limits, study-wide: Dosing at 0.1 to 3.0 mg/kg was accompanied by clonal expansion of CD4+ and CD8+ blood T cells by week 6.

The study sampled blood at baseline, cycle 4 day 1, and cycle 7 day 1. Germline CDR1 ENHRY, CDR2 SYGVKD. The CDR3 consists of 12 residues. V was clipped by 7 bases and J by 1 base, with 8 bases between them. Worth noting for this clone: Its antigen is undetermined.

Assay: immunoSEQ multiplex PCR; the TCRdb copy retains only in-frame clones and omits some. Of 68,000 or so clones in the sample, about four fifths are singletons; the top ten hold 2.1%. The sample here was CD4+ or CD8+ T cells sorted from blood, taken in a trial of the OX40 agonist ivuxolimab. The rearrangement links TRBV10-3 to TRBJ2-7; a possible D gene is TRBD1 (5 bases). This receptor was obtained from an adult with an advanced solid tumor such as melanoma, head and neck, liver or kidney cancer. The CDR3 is CAIKGVSYEQYF. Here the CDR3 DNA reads TGTGCCATCAAAGGGGTGTCCTACGAGCAGTACTTC.